This TCR beta chain was recovered during a study of CD4 T cells in relation to SARS-CoV-2 and coronaviruses. The unexposed donors gave CD4+ T cells in 2011-2018, prior to COVID-19. As to this clone: What it binds is unknown.

Study-wide points: Culture-expanded clones reflect memory recall rather than primary priming during culture. Each donor contributed either pre-pandemic or post-infection samples, not both. Compared with monoreactive clones, crossreactive clones showed significantly weaker SARS-CoV-2 expansion.

TCRdb's copy holds only in-frame clones and misses some; the assay was immunoSEQ multiplex PCR. The repertoire consists of about 68,000 clones, with approximately 95% occurring once and the leading ten covering under 0.3%. The germline V gene has CDR1 DFQATT and CDR2 SNEGSKA (reference sequence). CDR3 length: 14 amino acids. V lost 3 bases and J lost 7, with 19 bases in between. This receptor was obtained from a human donor in good health. The rearrangement joins TRBV20-1 to TRBJ2-7; D is perhaps TRBD1 (5 bases). Sequencing was done on a sample of naive CD4+ T cells from PBMCs. Subset given: naive CD4+ T cells isolated by negative enrichment. The CDR3: CSASSQVRPWEQYF. CDR3 sequence (DNA): TGCAGTGCTAGTTCACAGGTCCGCCCCTGGGAGCAGTACTTC.